The 26 T cell receptor beta chains reported below all come from one sample, sequenced in a study of blood T cell repertoires in COVID-19. Some clones are missing from TCRdb's copy, which holds only in-frame ones; the method was immunoSEQ multiplex PCR. The sample yields over 85,000 clones, more than 75% seen once. Sequencing was performed on peripheral blood. These receptor sequences come from a human donor in a cohort sampled during active COVID-19.

The V and J genes are TRBV29-1 and TRBJ2-1, with 8 bases matching TRBD1. Germline V lookup: CDR1 SQVTM, CDR2 ANQGSEA. There are 16 residues in the CDR3. The trim removed 7 bases at V and 1 base at J, leaving 12 bases unmatched. The CDR3: CSGYLRTGISYNEQFF. Written as DNA, the CDR3 is TGCAGCGGATACCTAAGGACAGGGATTTCCTACAATGAGCAGTTCTTC.

The chain recombines TRBV10-3 with TRBJ2-3; weak D call: TRBD1 (5 bases). The CDR3 has 17 residues. Germline lookup yields CDR1 ENHRY and CDR2 SYGVKD. The ends were cut back, 3 bases at V and 1 base at J, with 17 bases in the middle. DNA of the CDR3: TGTGCCATCAGTGAATTCAGGGTTTCAAGAGGCACAGATACGCAGTATTTT. Protein product: CAISEFRVSRGTDTQYF.

The V and J genes are TRBV28 and TRBJ2-7; unclear D gene. This CDR3 contains 13 residues. V was cut by 3 bases and J by 5 bases, with 11 bases left in between. CDR1 and CDR2 from the germline V gene are MDHEN and SYDVKM. The CDR3 DNA sequence: TGTGCCAGCAGTTTCTGGCAGAACCACGAGCAGTACTTC. Translation: CASSFWQNHEQYF. Supplemented by reference TRBV28 and TRBJ2-7, the full variable domain reads DVKVTQSSRYLVKRTGEKVFLECVQDMDHENMFWYRQDPGLGLRLIYFSYDVKMKEKGDIPEGYSVSREKKERFSLILESASTNQTSMYLCASSFWQNHEQYFGPGTRLTVT.

The chain couples TRBV27 to TRBJ1-6; TRBD1 aligns across 7 bases. Germline V CDR1 and CDR2: MNHEY, SMNVEV (reference sequence). The junction had 9 bases not matched to a gene; V was cut back by 6 bases and J by 1 base. The CDR3 consists of 17 residues. The CDR3 protein is CASSPTTGSSYNSPLHF. The CDR3, as DNA: TGTGCCAGCAGCCCCACGACAGGGAGTTCCTATAATTCACCCCTCCACTTT.

V and J are TRBV5-5 and TRBJ2-2, with D perhaps matching TRBD1 (6 bases). V was shortened by 3 bases and J by 4 bases, with 13 bases between the two germline ends. The V gene's germline CDR1 is SGHKS and CDR2 YYEKEE (reference sequence). This CDR3 has 15 residues. The CDR3 region is CASSSHLGGTGELFF. For the CDR3, the DNA is TGTGCCAGCAGCTCCCACTTAGGGGGCACCGGGGAGCTGTTTTTT.

The genes are TRBV30 and TRBJ2-1, with TRBD2 matching over 8 bases. J was trimmed by 0 bases and V by 4 bases; bases with no gene match: 8. There are 16 residues in the CDR3. In germline, CDR1 is GTSNPN, CDR2 SVGIG (reference sequence). CDR3 sequence (DNA): TGTGCCTGGAAGGACGGGAGGGCCGGCTCCTACAATGAGCAGTTCTTC. As protein: CAWKDGRAGSYNEQFF.

The chain recombines TRBV12-3 or TRBV12-4 with TRBJ2-7; TRBD1 matches 7 bases. The V and J ends lost 3 bases and 6 bases, in that order; junction bases with no gene match: 5. There are 13 residues in the CDR3. CDR3 loop: CASSLGQGVEQYF. In DNA, the CDR3 is TGTGCCAGCAGTTTGGGGCAGGGGGTCGAGCAGTACTTC.

The chain couples TRBV7-9 to TRBJ1-4; D gene ambiguous. The CDR3 has 17 amino acids. Trimming took 1 base from V and 4 from J, leaving 16 bases between them. Germline CDR1 reads SEHNR; CDR2 reads FQNEAQ (reference sequence). CDR3 amino acids: CASSLGLGGVNNEKLFF. The CDR3 bases are TGTGCCAGCAGCTTAGGCCTCGGCGGGGTAAATAATGAAAAACTGTTTTTT.

This chain joins TRBV28 and TRBJ1-3; possible D gene TRBD1, 5 bases. Trimming pared 5 bases from V and 4 bases from J, leaving 12 bases between. This CDR3 comprises 14 residues. Germline V gives CDR1 MDHEN, CDR2 SYDVKM. CDR3: CASSTDNLGNTIYF. CDR3 nucleotide sequence: TGTGCCAGCAGTACGGACAATCTCGGAAACACCATATATTTT.

The rearrangement uses TRBV9 and TRBJ2-7, with TRBD2 matching 10 bases. This CDR3 region has 15 residues. With 0 bases clipped from V and 6 bases from J, the junction kept 6 bases outside the gene matches. Germline V gene data show CDR1 as SGDLS and CDR2 as YYNGEE. This chain's CDR3 is CASSVDASGSVEQYF. CDR3 coding DNA: TGTGCCAGCAGCGTAGATGCTAGCGGGAGTGTCGAGCAGTACTTC.

V is TRBV19 and J is TRBJ2-2; D might be TRBD2 (5 bases). Germline CDR1 LNHDA, CDR2 SQIVND (reference sequence). V lost 3 bases and J 1 base, leaving 6 bases between the germline ends. CDR3 length: 14 residues. This chain's CDR3 is CASSIAGNTGELFF. For the CDR3, the DNA is TGTGCCAGTAGTATCGCGGGGAACACCGGGGAGCTGTTTTTT.

The rearrangement uses TRBV3-1 (or the pseudogene TRBV3-2) and TRBJ2-1; no reliable D call. This CDR3 contains 14 residues. V was clipped by 0 bases and J by 6 bases, with 9 bases between them. Germline V gene sequence: CDR1 LGHDT, CDR2 YNNKEL (reference sequence). The CDR3 DNA sequence: TGTGCCAGCAGCCAAGATCTAGTAACCAATGAGCAGTTCTTC. Protein product: CASSQDLVTNEQFF.

The chain recombines TRBV10-2 with TRBJ2-7; 10 nucleotides line up with TRBD1. The CDR3 runs to 13 residues. Germline loops: CDR1 WSHSY, CDR2 SAAADI. V was clipped by 6 bases and J by 5 bases; unmatched bases: 4. The CDR3 DNA is TGCGCCAGCAGAGGACAGGGGGGGGACGAGCAGTACTTC. Translating it yields CASRGQGGDEQYF.

This clone was counted between two and nine times. This chain joins TRBV18 and TRBJ2-7; TRBD2 might be the D (6 bases). Trimming left V 3 bases short and J 5 bases short, with 14 bases between. CDR3 length: 14 residues. CDR1 is KGHSH, CDR2 LQKENI, per germline. The chain's CDR3 is CASSPARDDNEQYF. CDR3 coding DNA: TGTGCCAGCTCACCTGCGCGGGATGACAACGAGCAGTACTTC.

The chain recombines TRBV11-3 with TRBJ2-5, with unresolved D. Germline V CDR1 and CDR2: SGHNT, YENEEA. The CDR3 has 11 amino acids. With 4 bases removed from V and 5 bases from J, the gap between germline ends came to 5 bases. The CDR3 region has the DNA TGTGCCAGCAGCTCCGGGGAGACCCAGTACTTC. Amino acid sequence: CASSSGETQYF.

The rearrangement uses TRBV12-3 or TRBV12-4 and TRBJ2-7; D gene unclear. The CDR3 is 13 residues long. Trimming removed 6 bases from V and 2 bases from J, with 11 bases in between. In nucleotides, the CDR3 is TGTGCCAGCAGGGCTAGGCTGGCCTACGAGCAGTACTTC. Its translation: CASRARLAYEQYF.

This sequence joins TRBV27 and TRBJ2-7; 9 bases fit TRBD1. This CDR3 region has 15 residues. Germline-derived CDR1 and CDR2 are MNHEY and SMNVEV (reference sequence). The J segment lost 2 bases and the V segment lost 5 bases, leaving 7 bases of the junction unmatched. This chain's CDR3 is CASSPRTGEAYEQYF. In nucleotides, the CDR3 is TGTGCCAGCAGTCCCCGGACAGGGGAAGCCTACGAGCAGTACTTC.

The V call is TRBV9, the J call TRBJ2-2, with 8 bases lining up with TRBD1. The CDR3 totals 17 residues. The germline V gene has CDR1 SGDLS and CDR2 YYNGEE. V lost 3 bases and J lost 3; bases outside the gene matches: 10. The CDR3 region is CASSASKGQGDTGELFF. Here the CDR3 DNA reads TGTGCCAGCAGCGCCTCTAAAGGACAGGGTGACACCGGGGAGCTGTTTTTT.

The chain has TRBV6-4 and TRBJ1-1; 8 bases fit TRBD1. The CDR3 totals 14 residues. With V trimmed by 3 bases and J by 4 bases, 4 bases remained unmatched. Germline CDR1 and CDR2: MRHNA and SNTAGT. CDR3 amino acids: CASSEDTGGTEAFF. The CDR3 DNA reads as TGTGCCAGCAGTGAGGATACAGGGGGCACTGAAGCTTTCTTT.

This rearrangement joins TRBV7-9 to TRBJ2-5, with TRBD2 identical over 12 bases. Trimming at V came to 5 bases and at J to 4 bases, leaving 2 bases not matched to a gene. Germline CDR1 SEHNR, CDR2 FQNEAQ (reference sequence). CDR3 length equals 14 residues. The CDR3 nucleotides are TGTGCCAGCAGCAGGGGACTAGCGGGAGAGACCCAGTACTTC. It yields the protein CASSRGLAGETQYF.

The rearrangement joins TRBV7-9 to TRBJ2-5; the match to TRBD1 covers 9 bases. Trimming took 0 bases from V and 2 from J; bases not matched to a gene: 4. CDR3 length: 16 residues. Germline lookup yields CDR1 SEHNR and CDR2 FQNEAQ (reference sequence). Written as DNA, the CDR3 is TGTGCCAGCAGCTTAGCGGACAGGGGAAAGCAAGAGACCCAGTACTTC. Its protein product is CASSLADRGKQETQYF.

The chain carries TRBV4-1 and TRBJ2-1; TRBD2 matches at 8 bases. The CDR3 runs 17 residues. V lost 3 bases and J lost 4; bases outside the gene matches: 11. From germline, CDR1 is MGHRA and CDR2 YSYEKL. The CDR3 DNA reads TGCGCCAGCAGCCAGGGGGTCGCTAGCGGGTATTACAATGAGCAGTTCTTC. Protein sequence: CASSQGVASGYYNEQFF.

J is TRBJ2-1 and V is TRBV6-2 or TRBV6-3; D unresolved. The V gene lost 6 bases and the J gene lost 7 bases, with 13 bases spanning the gap. This CDR3 has 13 amino acids. Germline V gene lookup returns CDR1 MNHEY and CDR2 SVGEGT. In DNA, the CDR3 is TGTGCCAGCAGCACCAAACTCGGGAATGAGCAGTTCTTC. This translates into CASSTKLGNEQFF.

This sequence joins TRBV5-1 and TRBJ2-1; D ambiguous. Trimming cost V 4 bases and J 3 bases, with 11 bases left between them. Germline CDR1 is SGHRS and CDR2 is YFSETQ. The CDR3 runs 14 residues. The CDR3 protein is CASSPGTDYNEQFF. The CDR3 coding sequence is TGCGCCAGCAGCCCAGGCACCGACTACAATGAGCAGTTCTTC. The complete variable domain, with remaining parts taken from reference TRBV5-1 and TRBJ2-1, reads KAGVTQTPRYLIKTRGQQVTLSCSPISGHRSVSWYQQTPGQGLQFLFEYFSETQRNKGNFPGRFSGRQFSNSRSEMNVSTLELGDSALYLCASSPGTDYNEQFFGPGTRLTVL.

The CDR3 reads CASSYRRGNQPQHF. CDR3 DNA: TGCGCCAGCAGCTATCGTCGGGGAAACCAGCCCCAGCATTTT. V gene TRBV4-3 combines with J gene TRBJ1-5, with unresolved D. V was trimmed by 5 bases and J by 7 bases, leaving 15 bases between them. The V gene's germline CDR1 is LGHNA and CDR2 YSLEER. The CDR3 is 14 residues long.

The rearrangement links TRBV19 to TRBJ1-4; 8 nucleotides line up with TRBD1. Germline V gene lookup returns CDR1 LNHDA and CDR2 SQIVND (reference sequence). The V gene end was trimmed by 7 bases and the J gene end by 8 bases; junction bases not matched to a gene: 18. The CDR3 loop spans 17 amino acids. The CDR3 loop reads CASTPRDRYPLEEKLFF. CDR3 in DNA: TGTGCCAGTACCCCCCGGGACAGGTACCCCCTAGAGGAAAAACTGTTTTTT.